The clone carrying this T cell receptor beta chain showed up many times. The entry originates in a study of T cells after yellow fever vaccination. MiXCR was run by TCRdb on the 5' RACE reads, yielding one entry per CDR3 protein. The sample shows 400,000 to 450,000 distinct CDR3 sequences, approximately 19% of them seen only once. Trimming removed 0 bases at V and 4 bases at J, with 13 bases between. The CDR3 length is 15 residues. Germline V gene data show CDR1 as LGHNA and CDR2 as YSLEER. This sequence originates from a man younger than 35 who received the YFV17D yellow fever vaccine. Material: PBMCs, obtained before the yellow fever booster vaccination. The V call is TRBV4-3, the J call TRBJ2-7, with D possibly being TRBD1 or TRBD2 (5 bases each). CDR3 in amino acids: CASSQESQGVYEQYF. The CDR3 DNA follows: TGCGCCAGCAGCCAAGAGTCGCAGGGAGTATACGAGCAGTACTTC.